This TCR beta chain was sequenced for a study of T cell changes during pregnancy in multiple sclerosis. As to this clone: The same CDR3 is also encoded by other DNA sequences in this sample.

This CDR3 region has 15 residues. From germline, CDR1 is SEHNR and CDR2 FQNEAQ (reference sequence). Trimming removed 5 bases from V and 4 bases from J; junction bases left unmatched: 4. The data were produced by immunoSEQ multiplex PCR, yet TCRdb's version contains in-frame clones alone and is incomplete. The sample has 80,000 to 100,000 clones; 91% are singletons. The J gene is TRBJ1-5, the V gene TRBV7-9; 11 bases are shared with TRBD1. Sequences were derived from peripheral blood, sampled after pregnancy. The sequence was obtained from a female donor in good health, enrolled as a control in a pregnancy study. The CDR3 reads CASSPGTGGNQPQHF. CDR3 nucleotides: TGTGCCAGCAGCCCTGGGACAGGGGGTAATCAGCCCCAGCATTTT.